This TCR beta chain was observed in a study of blood T cell repertoires in COVID-19. The assay was immunoSEQ multiplex PCR, and TCRdb's table has in-frame clones only and misses some. This table holds roughly 100,000 clones, about four fifths found once. The CDR3 sequence is 16 residues long. Germline values: CDR1 KGHSH, CDR2 LQKENI. Trimming cost V 6 bases and J 4 bases; bases outside gene matches: 10. This TCR came from a human donor in a cohort sampled during active COVID-19. J is TRBJ2-3 and V is TRBV18; TRBD1 agrees at 10 bases. Sequencing was performed on peripheral blood. The CDR3 DNA follows: TGTGCCAGCTCGGACCAATGGGGACAGGGGTCAGATACGCAGTATTTT. Translating gives CASSDQWGQGSDTQYF.